This TCR beta chain was found in a study of OX40 agonist ivuxolimab in advanced cancers. At the level of the whole study: Ivuxolimab was an agonistic, fully human IgG2 monoclonal antibody directed against OX40 (CD134), a costimulatory receptor. Intravenous ivuxolimab was administered to patients every 2 weeks at six dose levels: 0.01, 0.1, 0.3, 1.5, 3 and 10 mg/kg. Of the roughly 54 dose-escalation patients, hepatocellular carcinoma was present in about 20, melanoma in roughly 15, renal cell carcinoma in 9 and head and neck cancer in 9. The dose-escalation cohort was roughly 83% male with a mean age of approximately 59 years, ranging from about 23 to 85. Prior anti-PD-1, anti-PD-L1 or anti-CTLA-4 therapy was permitted, and approximately 39% of dose-escalation patients had received checkpoint inhibitors. Partial responses occurred in three dose-escalation patients: two with cutaneous melanoma and one with hepatocellular carcinoma. Peripheral TCRbeta sequencing was intended to test whether TCR sequence diversity was altered and clonal T-cell expansion was caused by ivuxolimab. The paper reports the monotherapy dose-escalation portion (N of about 47 patients) of the phase I ivuxolimab trial.

Patients with a history of autoimmune disease or receiving systemic immunosuppression were excluded from the trial. In every dose cohort, peripheral blood was drawn for TCR sequencing at baseline, cycle 4 day 1, and cycle 7 day 1. The samples were drawn from a first-in-human, open-label, multicenter phase I dose-escalation trial of ivuxolimab. Adults with locally advanced or metastatic melanoma, renal cell carcinoma, hepatocellular carcinoma or head and neck squamous cell carcinoma were enrolled in the trial. CD4+ and CD8+ T cells were sorted separately from peripheral blood before TCR sequencing. From cysteine to phenylalanine, the CDR3 is 11 amino acids long. Only the CDR3 region is kept as DNA, spanning 33 bases read in frame from base 1. V is shortened by 8 bases, J by 6 bases, and the region joining them spans 11 bases. The CDR1 and CDR2 encoded by the germline V gene (reference sequence) are MNHEY and SMNVEV.

Genomic DNA was extracted from sorted cells for sequencing of the TCRbeta CDR3 region. The immunoSEQ Assay was used to sequence the TCRbeta CDR3 regions. TCRdb limited this immuneACCESS table to in-frame rearrangements with V and J called. A share of clones is missing; checked studies link under half to unresolved V genes, and the rest is unexplained. Across this sample there are over 50,000 clones, with about 91% seen only once. The top ten constitute 18% of the sample. As regards this clone: It has no known antigen specificity. The input lacks base qualities; no much larger clone sits a single base away.

Results the study describes overall, beyond this receptor: Low levels of normalized T-cell clonal expansion were also seen in some patients who did not respond. After ivuxolimab, more expanded clones were found on average in CD8+ T cells than in CD4+ T cells. In partial responders in the 0.1-3.0 mg/kg groups, normalized peripheral clonal expansion was found to be among the lowest, especially among CD8+ T cells. The antigen specificity of the peripheral T cells that underwent clonal expansion was not determined. Clonal expansion of both CD4+ and CD8+ blood T cells was observed from baseline to week 6 at doses 0.1 to 3.0 mg/kg.

The TCR comes from an adult with an advanced solid tumor such as melanoma, head and neck, liver or kidney cancer. The input for sequencing was CD4+ or CD8+ T cells sorted from blood, taken in a trial of the OX40 agonist ivuxolimab. In this chain, TRBV27 is recombined with TRBJ2-7; TRBD2 could be the D gene, as 5 bases match. This receptor carries the CDR3 CASGEGTEQYF. The nucleotides are TGTGCCAGCGGCGAGGGTACCGAGCAGTACTTC.